A selection of T cell receptor beta chains follows, all from one sample in a study of response to subunit inactivated influenza vaccine. TCRdb re-called the RT-PCR reads with MiXCR, one entry per CDR3 protein. Here the sample spans hundreds of thousands of distinct CDR3 sequences, roughly 13% being singletons. This material consisted of PBMCs from blood, taken roughly 47 days after vaccination. These receptors originate from a man aged 45 to 65 who received an inactivated influenza vaccine. CDR3s include the opening cysteine and the closing phenylalanine or tryptophan. A D gene is named only where the DNA matches it firmly. The size of a clone is reported for some rows only, either as once, few or many, or as a class for expanded clones.

d_call: .
j_call: TRBJ2-1
v_call: TRBV20-1
clone_size: few
cdr3_nt: TGCAGTGCTAGAGCTCCCCCCTCCCCTGGACCCAATGAGCAGTTCTTC
cdr3_aa: CSARAPPSPGPNEQFF

d_call: TRBD2
j_call: TRBJ2-2
v_call: TRBV7-2
clone_size: .
cdr3_nt: TGTGCCAGCAGCCGAAGACGGCTAGCGGGGAACACCGGGGAGCTGTTTTTT
cdr3_aa: CASSRRRLAGNTGELFF

d_call: .
j_call: TRBJ2-5
v_call: TRBV6-5
clone_size: .
cdr3_nt: TGTGCCAGCAGTTACCTTTTCGACAGCCAAGAGACCCAGTACTTC
cdr3_aa: CASSYLFDSQETQYF

d_call: .
j_call: TRBJ1-1
v_call: TRBV6-1
clone_size: few
cdr3_nt: TGTGCCAGCAGGCCCGGGACACTGAACACTGAAGCTTTCTTT
cdr3_aa: CASRPGTLNTEAFF

d_call: TRBD1
j_call: TRBJ2-1
v_call: TRBV6-5
clone_size: few
cdr3_nt: TGTGCCAGCAGTTCGCCCGGGACAGGGGTCTATGAGCAGTTCTTC
cdr3_aa: CASSSPGTGVYEQFF

d_call: TRBD1
j_call: TRBJ2-7
v_call: TRBV7-2
clone_size: few
cdr3_nt: TGTGCCAGCAGCCGAATTTCTAGCAGGGGGAAGCACGAGCAGTACTTC
cdr3_aa: CASSRISSRGKHEQYF

d_call: .
j_call: TRBJ2-7
v_call: TRBV11-2
clone_size: .
cdr3_nt: TGTGCCAGCAGCTTAATTGGGGCCCCCTACGAGCAGTACTTC
cdr3_aa: CASSLIGAPYEQYF

d_call: .
j_call: TRBJ1-3
v_call: TRBV12-3/TRBV12-4
clone_size: many
cdr3_nt: TGTGCCAGCAGTACACAGGCTTCCTCTGGAAACACCATATATTTT
cdr3_aa: CASSTQASSGNTIYF

d_call: .
j_call: TRBJ2-3
v_call: TRBV9
clone_size: few
cdr3_nt: TGTGCCAGCAGCGTAGGGGCGGGCCCTAGCACAGATACGCAGTATTTT
cdr3_aa: CASSVGAGPSTDTQYF

d_call: TRBD1
j_call: TRBJ2-7
v_call: TRBV29-1
clone_size: .
cdr3_nt: TGCAGCGCCGGGGACAGTTTTTTCCCCTACGAGCAGTACTTC
cdr3_aa: CSAGDSFFPYEQYF

d_call: TRBD2
j_call: TRBJ2-1
v_call: TRBV6-1
clone_size: few
cdr3_nt: TGTGCCAGCAAACGACGCGGGGGGCGAAATGAGCAGTTCTTC
cdr3_aa: CASKRRGGRNEQFF

d_call: .
j_call: TRBJ2-1
v_call: TRBV2
clone_size: few
cdr3_nt: TGTGCCAGCAGTGAAAAGTGGCTGGGGGCGGGCCACAATGAGCAGTTCTTC
cdr3_aa: CASSEKWLGAGHNEQFF

d_call: TRBD1
j_call: TRBJ1-5
v_call: TRBV20-1
clone_size: .
cdr3_nt: TGCAGTGCTACGACAGGGCCCGGATATAGCAATCAGCCCCAGCATTTT
cdr3_aa: CSATTGPGYSNQPQHF

d_call: .
j_call: TRBJ1-5
v_call: TRBV6-5
clone_size: .
cdr3_nt: TGTGCCAGCAGTTATGAATGGAATCAGCCCCAGCATTTT
cdr3_aa: CASSYEWNQPQHF

d_call: .
j_call: TRBJ1-1
v_call: TRBV3-1
clone_size: few
cdr3_nt: TGTGCCAGCAGCCAAGATGGGGGATTGGGCTCGAACACTGAAGCTTTCTTT
cdr3_aa: CASSQDGGLGSNTEAFF

d_call: TRBD1
j_call: TRBJ1-1
v_call: TRBV7-2
clone_size: few
cdr3_nt: TGTGCCAGCAGCTTAGAGGGGGCAACCACTGAAGCTTTCTTT
cdr3_aa: CASSLEGATTEAFF

d_call: .
j_call: TRBJ2-7
v_call: TRBV7-2
clone_size: few
cdr3_nt: TGTGCCAGCAGCTCCGCGCATACCTACGAGCAGTACTTC
cdr3_aa: CASSSAHTYEQYF

d_call: .
j_call: TRBJ2-5
v_call: TRBV7-8
clone_size: .
cdr3_nt: TGTGCCAGCAGCATCCCGGGACACGAAAAAGAGACCCAGTACTTC
cdr3_aa: CASSIPGHEKETQYF

d_call: TRBD1
j_call: TRBJ1-1
v_call: TRBV5-1
clone_size: few
cdr3_nt: TGCGCCAGCAGCGGAAGGGACAGTATGAACACTGAAGCTTTCTTT
cdr3_aa: CASSGRDSMNTEAFF

d_call: TRBD1
j_call: TRBJ2-5
v_call: TRBV2
clone_size: few
cdr3_nt: TGTGCCAGCACGCTCCCCAGGGGGTATGGGGAGACCCAGTACTTC
cdr3_aa: CASTLPRGYGETQYF

d_call: TRBD2
j_call: TRBJ2-1
v_call: TRBV20-1
clone_size: many
cdr3_nt: TGCAGTGCTTGGGGGGCTAGCGGGAGTAAGTACAATGAGCAGTTCTTC
cdr3_aa: CSAWGASGSKYNEQFF

d_call: .
j_call: TRBJ1-1
v_call: TRBV7-2
clone_size: .
cdr3_nt: TGTGCCAGCAGCTTAGTGGTCACTGAAGCTTTCTTT
cdr3_aa: CASSLVVTEAFF

d_call: .
j_call: TRBJ2-3
v_call: TRBV6-2/TRBV6-3
clone_size: .
cdr3_nt: TGTGCCAGCCGACCCGCGGGGGCCACAGATACGCAGTATTTT
cdr3_aa: CASRPAGATDTQYF

d_call: TRBD2
j_call: TRBJ2-7
v_call: TRBV4-1
clone_size: many
cdr3_nt: TGCGCCAGCAGCCAAGAGCCTTGGCGGGGGGCCTCCTACGAGCAGTACTTC
cdr3_aa: CASSQEPWRGASYEQYF

d_call: .
j_call: TRBJ2-7
v_call: TRBV6-1
clone_size: .
cdr3_nt: TGTGCCAGCAGCTCCGGACAGAGCAACGAGCAGTACTTC
cdr3_aa: CASSSGQSNEQYF

d_call: TRBD2
j_call: TRBJ2-7
v_call: TRBV4-1
clone_size: many
cdr3_nt: TGCGCCAGCAGCCAAGTGTGGGGGGGAGTCTACGAGCAGTACTTC
cdr3_aa: CASSQVWGGVYEQYF

d_call: .
j_call: TRBJ2-5
v_call: TRBV7-9
clone_size: .
cdr3_nt: TGTGCCAGCAGCTCGAAGTTTACATACCAAGAGACCCAGTACTTC
cdr3_aa: CASSSKFTYQETQYF

d_call: TRBD1
j_call: TRBJ2-7
v_call: TRBV9
clone_size: few
cdr3_nt: TGTGCCAGCAGCGCCGATCCGGGACAGGTCTACGAGCAGTACTTC
cdr3_aa: CASSADPGQVYEQYF

d_call: TRBD1
j_call: TRBJ2-1
v_call: TRBV12-3/TRBV12-4
clone_size: few
cdr3_nt: TGTGCCAGCAGTTTAGGGACAGGGGTACATGAGCAGTTCTTC
cdr3_aa: CASSLGTGVHEQFF

d_call: .
j_call: TRBJ2-3
v_call: TRBV28
clone_size: .
cdr3_nt: TGTGCCAGCAGTTTGCAGGGGCGTAGCACAGATACGCAGTATTTT
cdr3_aa: CASSLQGRSTDTQYF

d_call: .
j_call: TRBJ2-5
v_call: TRBV29-1
clone_size: few
cdr3_nt: TGCAGCGTCCACAGGGAAGAGACCCAGTACTTC
cdr3_aa: CSVHREETQYF

d_call: .
j_call: TRBJ2-7
v_call: TRBV4-2
clone_size: few
cdr3_nt: TGTGCCAGCAGCCAAGGACATTTCGCCGCCTACGAGCAGTACTTC
cdr3_aa: CASSQGHFAAYEQYF

d_call: .
j_call: TRBJ1-6
v_call: TRBV12-3/TRBV12-4
clone_size: few
cdr3_nt: TGTGCCAGCAGAGCACTTAACTATAATTCACCCCTCCACTTT
cdr3_aa: CASRALNYNSPLHF

d_call: .
j_call: TRBJ1-2
v_call: TRBV12-3/TRBV12-4
clone_size: few
cdr3_nt: TGTGCCAGCGGGGACATAAGCTATGGCTACACCTTC
cdr3_aa: CASGDISYGYTF

d_call: .
j_call: TRBJ1-1
v_call: TRBV10-3
clone_size: many
cdr3_nt: TGTGCCATCAGTGACCATAACACTGAAGCTTTCTTT
cdr3_aa: CAISDHNTEAFF

d_call: .
j_call: TRBJ2-5
v_call: TRBV7-2
clone_size: .
cdr3_nt: TGTGCCAGCAGCGCACGCGGAAGGGGGGAGACCCAGTACTTC
cdr3_aa: CASSARGRGETQYF

d_call: .
j_call: TRBJ2-3
v_call: TRBV29-1
clone_size: .
cdr3_nt: TGCAGCGTGGGACACGCGAATACGCAGTATTTT
cdr3_aa: CSVGHANTQYF

d_call: .
j_call: TRBJ2-3
v_call: TRBV27
clone_size: .
cdr3_nt: TGTGCCAGCAGTACGTATACGGGGCGTTCCACAGATACGCAGTATTTT
cdr3_aa: CASSTYTGRSTDTQYF

d_call: .
j_call: TRBJ2-1
v_call: TRBV20-1
clone_size: .
cdr3_nt: TGCAGTGCTAGCTTCGAATCACCAGGGAGTAATGAGCAGTTCTTC
cdr3_aa: CSASFESPGSNEQFF

d_call: TRBD1
j_call: TRBJ2-7
v_call: TRBV5-1
clone_size: few
cdr3_nt: TGCGCCAGCAGCCGGGGACAGGGGTTTAACGAGCAGTACTTC
cdr3_aa: CASSRGQGFNEQYF

d_call: .
j_call: TRBJ1-5
v_call: TRBV20-1
clone_size: .
cdr3_nt: TGCAGTGCGGCTCGGGACTTCTACAATCAGCCCCAGCATTTT
cdr3_aa: CSAARDFYNQPQHF

d_call: TRBD2
j_call: TRBJ2-1
v_call: TRBV7-2
clone_size: many
cdr3_nt: TGTGCCAGCAGCCGAGCGGGAGGTATGGGATATGAGCAGTTCTTC
cdr3_aa: CASSRAGGMGYEQFF